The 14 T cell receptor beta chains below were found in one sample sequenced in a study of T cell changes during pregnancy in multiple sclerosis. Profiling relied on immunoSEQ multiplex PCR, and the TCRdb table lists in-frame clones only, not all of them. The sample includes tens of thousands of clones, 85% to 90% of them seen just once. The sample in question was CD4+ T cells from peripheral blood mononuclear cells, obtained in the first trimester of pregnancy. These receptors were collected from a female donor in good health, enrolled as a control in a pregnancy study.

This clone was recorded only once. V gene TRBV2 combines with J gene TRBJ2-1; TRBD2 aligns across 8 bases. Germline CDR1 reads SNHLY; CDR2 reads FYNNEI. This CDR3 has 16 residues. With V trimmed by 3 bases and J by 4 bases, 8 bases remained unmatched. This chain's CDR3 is CASSDLGQRGYNEQFF. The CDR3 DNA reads TGTGCCAGCAGTGACCTCGGGCAGCGGGGGTACAATGAGCAGTTCTTC.

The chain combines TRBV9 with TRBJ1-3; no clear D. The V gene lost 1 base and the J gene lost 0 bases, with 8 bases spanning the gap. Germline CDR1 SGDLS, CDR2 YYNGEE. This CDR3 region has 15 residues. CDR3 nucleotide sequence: TGTGCCAGCAGCGTATCGAGCTACTCTGGAAACACCATATATTTT. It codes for CASSVSSYSGNTIYF.

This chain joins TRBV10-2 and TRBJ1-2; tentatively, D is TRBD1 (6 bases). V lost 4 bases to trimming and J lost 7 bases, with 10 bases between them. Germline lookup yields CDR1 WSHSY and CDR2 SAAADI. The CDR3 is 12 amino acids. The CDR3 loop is CASSARGAGYTF. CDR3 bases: TGCGCCAGCAGTGCCCGGGGGGCTGGCTACACCTTC.

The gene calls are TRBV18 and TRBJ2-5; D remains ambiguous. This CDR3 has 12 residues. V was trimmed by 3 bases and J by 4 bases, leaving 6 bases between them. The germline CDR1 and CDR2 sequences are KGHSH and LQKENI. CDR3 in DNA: TGTGCCAGCTCACCCTCAGGAGAGACCCAGTACTTC. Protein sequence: CASSPSGETQYF.

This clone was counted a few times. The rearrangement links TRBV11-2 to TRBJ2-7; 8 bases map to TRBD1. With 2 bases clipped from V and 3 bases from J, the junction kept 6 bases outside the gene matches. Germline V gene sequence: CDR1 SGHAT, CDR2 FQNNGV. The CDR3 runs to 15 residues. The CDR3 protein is CASSLIGTGGYEQYF. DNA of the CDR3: TGTGCCAGCAGCTTAATTGGGACAGGAGGCTACGAGCAGTACTTC.

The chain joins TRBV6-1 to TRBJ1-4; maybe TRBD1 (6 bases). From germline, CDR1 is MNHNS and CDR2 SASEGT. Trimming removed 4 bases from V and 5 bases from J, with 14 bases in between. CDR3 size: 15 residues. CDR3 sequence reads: CASSGLQGPNEKLFF. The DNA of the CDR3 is TGTGCCAGCAGTGGGTTACAGGGACCAAATGAAAAACTGTTTTTT.

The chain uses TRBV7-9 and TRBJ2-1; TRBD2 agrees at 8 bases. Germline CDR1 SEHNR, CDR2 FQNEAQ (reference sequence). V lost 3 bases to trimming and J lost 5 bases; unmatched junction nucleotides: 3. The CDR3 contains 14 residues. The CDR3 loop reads CASSLGLVDNEQFF. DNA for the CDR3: TGTGCCAGCAGCTTGGGACTAGTTGACAATGAGCAGTTCTTC.

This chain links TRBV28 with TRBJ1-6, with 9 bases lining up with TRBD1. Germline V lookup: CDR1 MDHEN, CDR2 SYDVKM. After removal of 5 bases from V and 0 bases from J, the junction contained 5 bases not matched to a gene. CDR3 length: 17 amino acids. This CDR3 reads CASSPGTGNSYNSPLHF. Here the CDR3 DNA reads TGTGCCAGCAGTCCTGGGACAGGGAACTCCTATAATTCACCCCTCCACTTT.

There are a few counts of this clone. The CDR3 loop is CASRLAGTDTQYF. The CDR3, as DNA: TGTGCCAGCAGACTAGCGGGGACAGATACGCAGTATTTT. The V call is TRBV27, the J call TRBJ2-3; 10 nucleotides agree with TRBD2. Germline assignment: CDR1 MNHEY and CDR2 SMNVEV (reference sequence). Trimming took 6 bases from V and 3 from J; bases not matched to a gene: 0. The length of the CDR3 is 13 residues.

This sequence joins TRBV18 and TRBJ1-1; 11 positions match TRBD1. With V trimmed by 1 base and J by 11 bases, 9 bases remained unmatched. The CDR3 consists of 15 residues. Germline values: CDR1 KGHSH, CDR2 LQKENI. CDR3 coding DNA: TGTGCCAGCTCACCACTCGGGACAGGGGGGGTTATGGCTTTCTTT. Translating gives CASSPLGTGGVMAFF. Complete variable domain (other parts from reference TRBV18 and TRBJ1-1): NAGVMQNPRHLVRRRGQEARLRCSPMKGHSHVYWYRQLPEEGLKFMVYLQKENIIDESGMPKERFSAEFPKEGPSILRIQQVVRGDSAAYFCASSPLGTGGVMAFFGQGTRLTVV.

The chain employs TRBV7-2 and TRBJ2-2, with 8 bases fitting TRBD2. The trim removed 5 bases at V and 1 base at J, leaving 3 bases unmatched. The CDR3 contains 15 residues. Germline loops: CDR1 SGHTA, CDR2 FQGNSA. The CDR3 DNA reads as TGTGCCAGCAGCACCCTAGCGGGGAACACCGGGGAGCTGTTTTTT. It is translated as CASSTLAGNTGELFF.

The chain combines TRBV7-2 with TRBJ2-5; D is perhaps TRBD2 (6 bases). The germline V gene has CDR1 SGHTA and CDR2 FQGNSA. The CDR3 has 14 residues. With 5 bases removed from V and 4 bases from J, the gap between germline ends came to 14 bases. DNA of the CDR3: TGTGCCAGCAGCCCCCCTGGACTACTAGAGACCCAGTACTTC. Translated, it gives CASSPPGLLETQYF. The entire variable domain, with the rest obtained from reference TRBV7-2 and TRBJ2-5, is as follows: GAGVSQSPSNKVTEKGKDVELRCDPISGHTALYWYRQSLGQGLEFLIYFQGNSAPDKSGLPSDRFSAERTGGSVSTLTIQRTQQEDSAVYLCASSPPGLLETQYFGPGTRLLVL.

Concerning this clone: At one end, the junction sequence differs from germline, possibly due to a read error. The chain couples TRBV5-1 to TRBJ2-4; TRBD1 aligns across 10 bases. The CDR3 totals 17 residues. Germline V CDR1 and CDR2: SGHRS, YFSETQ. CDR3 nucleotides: TGCACCAGCAGCTTGGGACAGGGGCCGACGGCCAAAAACATTCAGTACTTC. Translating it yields CTSSLGQGPTAKNIQYF.

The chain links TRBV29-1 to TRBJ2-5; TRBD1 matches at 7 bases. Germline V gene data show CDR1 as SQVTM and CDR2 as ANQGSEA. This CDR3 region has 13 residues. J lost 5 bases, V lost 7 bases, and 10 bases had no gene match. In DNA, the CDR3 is TGCAGCGCGTCGACAGGGCTGTTGGAGACCCAGTACTTC. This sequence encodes CSASTGLLETQYF.